Listed below are T cell receptor beta chains from one sample, sequenced in a study of blood T cells in healthy people across ages. TCRdb reprocessed the 5' RACE reads via MiXCR and lists one record per CDR3 protein. The sample holds roughly 800,000 distinct CDR3 sequences, more than 45% seen once. The sequencing sample was made of blood. These receptors originate from a man aged 25 to 45 in good health. Each CDR3 is given with its conserved first and last residue. The D gene is left open where the match is weak. Clone size is not always given. Where it is, it says once, few, many or a class for expanded clones.

>NA|TRBV3-1|TRBJ2-4|NA
CASIDQSLYF
TGTGCCAGCATCGACCAGAGTCTGTACTTC
>NA|TRBV5-1|TRBJ2-5|NA
CASSPLVGEKTQYF
TGCGCCAGCAGCCCCCTAGTTGGAGAAAAGACCCAGTACTTC
>NA|TRBV10-3|TRBJ1-4|TRBD1
CAISDQDRDGGEKLFF
TGTGCCATCAGTGATCAGGACAGGGATGGGGGCGAAAAACTGTTTTTT
>NA|TRBV18|TRBJ2-5|NA
CASSPVAEVGVTQYF
TGTGCCAGCTCACCAGTCGCAGAGGTGGGGGTGACCCAGTACTTC
>once|TRBV5-1|TRBJ2-7|NA
CASSTGTNDYNEQYF
TGCGCCAGCAGCACCGGGACGAACGACTACAATGAGCAGTACTTC
>NA|TRBV7-8|TRBJ2-7|NA
CASSLAGRAHEQYF
TGTGCCAGCAGCTTAGCTGGCAGGGCCCACGAGCAGTACTTC
>NA|TRBV6-5|TRBJ2-2|NA
CASSRLTGELFF
TGTGCCAGCAGTCGCCTCACCGGGGAGCTGTTTTTT
>NA|TRBV12-3/TRBV12-4|TRBJ1-6|NA
CASSPTRHSPLHF
TGTGCCAGCAGCCCTACTCGTCATTCACCCCTCCACTTT
>NA|TRBV3-1|TRBJ2-1|NA
CASSQNEGGYNEQFF
TGTGCCAGCAGCCAAAATGAGGGAGGATACAATGAGCAGTTCTTC
>NA|TRBV12-3/TRBV12-4|TRBJ1-3|NA
CASKPQSSGNTIYF
TGTGCCAGCAAGCCACAGAGCTCTGGAAACACCATATATTTT
>NA|TRBV3-1|TRBJ2-3|TRBD2
CASSPSSGLTDTQYF
TGTGCCAGCAGCCCCTCTAGCGGACTCACAGATACGCAGTATTTT
>few|TRBV20-1|TRBJ2-7|NA
CSAGEPGGANYEQYF
TGCAGTGCGGGGGAGCCCGGAGGGGCTAACTACGAGCAGTACTTC
>few|TRBV20-1|TRBJ2-7|NA
CSGGGGVVYEQYF
TGCAGCGGAGGGGGGGGAGTAGTCTACGAGCAGTACTTC
>NA|TRBV6-6|TRBJ2-3|TRBD2
CASPPFSGGSDTQYF
TGTGCCAGCCCACCCTTCTCGGGGGGGTCAGATACGCAGTATTTT
>NA|TRBV6-2/TRBV6-3|TRBJ2-7|TRBD2
CASTRSLAGVSEQYF
TGTGCCAGCACCCGTTCGCTAGCGGGAGTTTCCGAGCAGTACTTC
>few|TRBV4-1|TRBJ2-6|NA
CASSQDERSGANVLTF
TGCGCCAGCAGCCAAGATGAGCGCTCTGGGGCCAACGTCCTGACTTTC
>NA|TRBV29-1|TRBJ2-1|NA
CSVELGDGDEQFF
TGCAGCGTTGAATTGGGGGATGGAGATGAGCAGTTCTTC
>NA|TRBV10-3|TRBJ1-1|NA
CAISETPGEGMCAFF
TGTGCCATCAGTGAGACCCCAGGGGAGGGGATGTGCGCTTTCTTT
>NA|TRBV29-1|TRBJ1-1|NA
CSASNTEAFF
TGCAGCGCCTCGAACACTGAAGCTTTCTTT
>once|TRBV6-1|TRBJ1-1|NA
CASSDPGTVKTEAFF
TGTGCCAGCAGTGACCCCGGGACGGTGAAGACTGAAGCTTTCTTT
>NA|TRBV7-2|TRBJ1-2|TRBD1
CACSLLGTDDGYTF
TGTGCCTGCAGCTTATTAGGGACAGATGATGGTTACACCTTC
>NA|TRBV20-1|TRBJ2-3|TRBD2
CSARGASGGVDTQYF
TGCAGTGCTAGAGGGGCTAGCGGGGGTGTAGATACGCAGTATTTT
>NA|TRBV6-1|TRBJ2-1|TRBD1
CASNLRTGYEQFF
TGTGCCAGCAACCTAAGGACAGGGTATGAGCAGTTCTTC
>NA|TRBV6-5|TRBJ2-3|TRBD2
CASGLAETTDTQYF
TGTGCCAGCGGGCTAGCGGAGACCACAGATACGCAGTATTTT
>NA|TRBV12-3/TRBV12-4|TRBJ2-5|NA
CASSLGTHQETQYF
TGTGCCAGCAGTTTAGGGACACATCAAGAGACCCAGTACTTC
>many|TRBV7-8|TRBJ1-2|TRBD1
CASSTTIGTGGPYDYGYTF
TGTGCCAGCAGCACGACTATCGGGACAGGGGGGCCATACGACTATGGCTACACCTTC
>NA|TRBV7-2|TRBJ2-2|NA
CASSLPPNTGELFF
TGTGCCAGCAGCTTGCCCCCGAACACCGGGGAGCTGTTTTTT
>NA|TRBV7-9|TRBJ1-2|TRBD1
CASSLALSRQGARNGYTF
TGTGCCAGCAGCTTAGCCCTATCTAGACAGGGGGCTAGGAATGGCTACACCTTC
>few|TRBV6-6|TRBJ2-7|NA
CASSYGLYEQYF
TGTGCCAGCAGTTACGGCCTATACGAGCAGTACTTC
>many|TRBV20-1|TRBJ2-5|NA
CSARDPQHQYQETQYF
TGCAGTGCTAGAGATCCCCAACACCAGTACCAAGAGACCCAGTACTTC
>NA|TRBV12-3/TRBV12-4|TRBJ2-1|TRBD2
CASTLAGRNEQFF
TGTGCCAGCACCCTAGCGGGACGGAATGAGCAGTTCTTC
>NA|TRBV20-1|TRBJ1-2|NA
CSARDRQADYYGYTF
TGCAGTGCTAGAGATAGGCAGGCTGATTACTATGGCTACACCTTC